The clone carrying this T cell receptor (beta chain) occurred once. All sequencing subjects had displayed CD8+CD57+ cell expansion on flow cytometry. The sample belongs to a study of CD8+CD57+ T cells in acquired aplastic anemia. Germline values: CDR1 SGHVS, CDR2 FNYEAQ. The V gene lost 6 bases and the J gene lost 7 bases, with 2 bases spanning the gap. The CDR3 totals 9 residues. The template used for profiling TCR beta VDJ and CDR3 was genomic DNA. TCRdb ran MiXCR on the reads and lists one entry per CDR3 protein. The sample includes under 200,000 distinct CDR3 sequences, 71% of them seen just once. The chain is built from TRBV7-6 and TRBJ2-3, with D unresolved. The sample consisted of sorted CD4+, CD8+, or CD8+CD57+ T cells (not recorded which) from PBMCs. The origin of this receptor is a human donor with aplastic anemia. In nucleotides, the CDR3 is TGTGCCAGCAGACATACGCAGTATTTT. Translated, it gives CASRHTQYF. Filled out from reference TRBV7-6 and TRBJ2-3, the complete variable domain reads GAGVSQSPRYKVTKRGQDVALRCDPISGHVSLYWYRQALGQGPEFLTYFNYEAQQDKSGLPNDRFSAERPEGSISTLTIQRTEQRDSAMYRCASRHTQYFGPGTRLTVL.